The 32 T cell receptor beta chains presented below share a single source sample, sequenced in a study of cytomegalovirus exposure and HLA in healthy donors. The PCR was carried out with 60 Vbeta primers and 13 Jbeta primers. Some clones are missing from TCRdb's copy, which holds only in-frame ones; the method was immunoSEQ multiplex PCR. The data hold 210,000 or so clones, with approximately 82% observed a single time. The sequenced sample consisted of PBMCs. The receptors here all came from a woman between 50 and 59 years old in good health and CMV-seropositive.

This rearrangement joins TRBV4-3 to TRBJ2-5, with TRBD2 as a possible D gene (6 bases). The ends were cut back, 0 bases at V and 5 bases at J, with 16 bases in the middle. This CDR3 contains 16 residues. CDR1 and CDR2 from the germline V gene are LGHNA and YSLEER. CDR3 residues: CASSQEVRGMGETQYF. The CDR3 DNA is TGCGCCAGCAGCCAAGAAGTACGGGGGATGGGGGAGACCCAGTACTTC.

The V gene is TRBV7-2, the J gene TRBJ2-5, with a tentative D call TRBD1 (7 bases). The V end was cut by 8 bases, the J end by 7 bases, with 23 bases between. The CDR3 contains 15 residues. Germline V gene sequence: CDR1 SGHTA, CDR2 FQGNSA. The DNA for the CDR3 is TGTGCCAGCGCCCAGGGGGGATCCACCAAGAGGACCCAGTACTTC. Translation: CASAQGGSTKRTQYF.

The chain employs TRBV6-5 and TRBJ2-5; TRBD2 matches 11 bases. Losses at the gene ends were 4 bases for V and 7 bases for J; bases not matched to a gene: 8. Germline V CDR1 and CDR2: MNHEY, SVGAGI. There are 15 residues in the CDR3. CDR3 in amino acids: CASSLLAGASRTQYF. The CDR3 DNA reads TGTGCCAGCAGTTTACTAGCGGGGGCCTCCCGGACCCAGTACTTC.

The CDR3, as DNA: TGCGCCAGCAGCTTGGACAGCTCCAACTATGGCTACACCTTC. Translation: CASSLDSSNYGYTF. The chain joins TRBV5-1 to TRBJ1-2; D is undetermined. The germline CDR1 and CDR2 sequences are SGHRS and YFSETQ. Deletions cut 0 bases from V and 2 bases from J, with 8 bases between. This CDR3 region has 14 residues.

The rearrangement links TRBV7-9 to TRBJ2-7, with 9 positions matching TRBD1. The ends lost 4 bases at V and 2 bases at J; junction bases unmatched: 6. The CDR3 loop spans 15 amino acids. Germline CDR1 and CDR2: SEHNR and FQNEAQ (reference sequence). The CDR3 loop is CASSSPGQGPYEQYF. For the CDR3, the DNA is TGTGCCAGCAGCTCGCCGGGACAGGGCCCCTACGAGCAGTACTTC.

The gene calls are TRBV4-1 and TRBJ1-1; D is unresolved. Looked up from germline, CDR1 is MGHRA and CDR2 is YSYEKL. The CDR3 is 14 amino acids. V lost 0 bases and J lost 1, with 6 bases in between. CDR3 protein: CASSQDPGNTEAFF. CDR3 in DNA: TGCGCCAGCAGCCAAGATCCAGGGAACACTGAAGCTTTCTTT.

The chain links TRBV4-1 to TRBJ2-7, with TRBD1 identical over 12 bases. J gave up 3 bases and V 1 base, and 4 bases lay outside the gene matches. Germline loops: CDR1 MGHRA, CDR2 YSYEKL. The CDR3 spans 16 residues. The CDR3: CASSQAGTGGFYEQYF. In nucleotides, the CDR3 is TGCGCCAGCAGCCAAGCGGGGACAGGGGGCTTCTACGAGCAGTACTTC.

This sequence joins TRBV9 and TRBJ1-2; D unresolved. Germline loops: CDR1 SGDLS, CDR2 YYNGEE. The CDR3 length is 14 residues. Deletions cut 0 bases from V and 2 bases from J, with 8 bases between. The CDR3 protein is CASSVEQHNYGYTF. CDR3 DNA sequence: TGTGCCAGCAGCGTAGAACAGCACAACTATGGCTACACCTTC.

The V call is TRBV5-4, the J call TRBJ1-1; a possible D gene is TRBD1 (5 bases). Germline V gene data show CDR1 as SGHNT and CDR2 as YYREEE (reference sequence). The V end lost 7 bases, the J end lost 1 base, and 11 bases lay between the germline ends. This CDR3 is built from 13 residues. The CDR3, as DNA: TGTGCCAGCGGAGACAGATCGAACACTGAAGCTTTCTTT. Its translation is CASGDRSNTEAFF.

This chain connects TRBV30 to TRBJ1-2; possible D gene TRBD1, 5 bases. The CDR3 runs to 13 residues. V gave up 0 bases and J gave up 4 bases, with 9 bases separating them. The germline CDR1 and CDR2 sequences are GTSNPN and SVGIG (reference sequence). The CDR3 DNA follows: TGTGCCTGGAGTGTACTGGGGGGCTATGGCTACACCTTC. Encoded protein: CAWSVLGGYGYTF.

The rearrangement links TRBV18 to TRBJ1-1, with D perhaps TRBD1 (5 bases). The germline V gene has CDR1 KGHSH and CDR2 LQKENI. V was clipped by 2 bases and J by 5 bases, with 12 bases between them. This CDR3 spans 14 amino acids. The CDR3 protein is CASSPEVKGTEAFF. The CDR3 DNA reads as TGTGCCAGCTCACCAGAAGTAAAGGGGACTGAAGCTTTCTTT.

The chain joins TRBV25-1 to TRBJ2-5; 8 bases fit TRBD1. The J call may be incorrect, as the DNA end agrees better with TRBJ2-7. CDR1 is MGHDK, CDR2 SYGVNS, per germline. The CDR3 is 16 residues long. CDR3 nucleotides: TGTGCCAGCAGTGAATATAGACTAGGACAGGGTATCGAGCAGTACTTC. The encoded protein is CASSEYRLGQGIEQYF.

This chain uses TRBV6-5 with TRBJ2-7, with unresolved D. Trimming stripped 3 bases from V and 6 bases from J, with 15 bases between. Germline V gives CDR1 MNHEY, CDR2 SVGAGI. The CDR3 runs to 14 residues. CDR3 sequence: CASSYRIAGTEQYF. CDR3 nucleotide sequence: TGTGCCAGCAGTTATCGGATAGCCGGTACCGAGCAGTACTTC.

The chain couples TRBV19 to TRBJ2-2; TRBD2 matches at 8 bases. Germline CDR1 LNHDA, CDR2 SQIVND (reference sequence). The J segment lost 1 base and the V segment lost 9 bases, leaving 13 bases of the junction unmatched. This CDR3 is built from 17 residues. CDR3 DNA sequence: TGTGCCAGCCGGCCGCTTATAGCGGGGAGGAACACCGGGGAGCTGTTTTTT. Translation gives CASRPLIAGRNTGELFF.

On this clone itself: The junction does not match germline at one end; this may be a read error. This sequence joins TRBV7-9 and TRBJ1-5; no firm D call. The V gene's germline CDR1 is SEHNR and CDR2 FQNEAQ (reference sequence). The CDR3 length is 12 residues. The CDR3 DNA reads TGTTCCAGCAGTTTCTCTAATCAGCCCCAGCATTTT. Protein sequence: CSSSFSNQPQHF.

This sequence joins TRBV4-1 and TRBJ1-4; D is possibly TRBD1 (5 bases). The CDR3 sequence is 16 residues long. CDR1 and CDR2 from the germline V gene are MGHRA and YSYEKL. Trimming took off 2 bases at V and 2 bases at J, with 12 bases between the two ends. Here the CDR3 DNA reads TGCGCCAGCAGCCAATCTTTGACAGCCACTAATGAAAAACTGTTTTTT. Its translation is CASSQSLTATNEKLFF.

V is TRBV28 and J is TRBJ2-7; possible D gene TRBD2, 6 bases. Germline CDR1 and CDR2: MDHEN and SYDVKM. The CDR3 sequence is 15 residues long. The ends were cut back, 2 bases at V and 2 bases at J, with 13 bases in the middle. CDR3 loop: CASSLPGGPTYEQYF. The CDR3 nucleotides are TGTGCCAGCAGTTTACCCGGGGGACCCACCTACGAGCAGTACTTC.

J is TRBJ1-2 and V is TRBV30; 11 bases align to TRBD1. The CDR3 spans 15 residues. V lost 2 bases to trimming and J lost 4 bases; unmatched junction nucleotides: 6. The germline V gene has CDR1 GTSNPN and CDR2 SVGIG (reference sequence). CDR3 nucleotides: TGTGCCTGGAGTAGACGCGGGACAGGGGGCTATGGCTACACCTTC. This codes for CAWSRRGTGGYGYTF.

In DNA form, the CDR3 reads TGTGCCTGGTCGGTAGGGGTCAACTCCTACGAGCAGTACTTC. The encoded protein is CAWSVGVNSYEQYF. This chain uses TRBV30 with TRBJ2-7, with D maybe TRBD1 (5 bases). The CDR3 covers 14 residues. The germline V gene has CDR1 GTSNPN and CDR2 SVGIG (reference sequence). V gave up 5 bases and J gave up 0 bases, with 14 bases separating them.

This CDR3 reads CASSLSGTGELFF. For the CDR3, the DNA is TGTGCCAGCAGTTTAAGCGGAACCGGGGAGCTGTTTTTT. J is TRBJ2-2 and V is TRBV27, with a tentative D call TRBD2 (5 bases). V was shortened by 2 bases and J by 5 bases, with 6 bases between the two germline ends. The germline gives CDR1 MNHEY, CDR2 SMNVEV (reference sequence). The CDR3 consists of 13 residues.

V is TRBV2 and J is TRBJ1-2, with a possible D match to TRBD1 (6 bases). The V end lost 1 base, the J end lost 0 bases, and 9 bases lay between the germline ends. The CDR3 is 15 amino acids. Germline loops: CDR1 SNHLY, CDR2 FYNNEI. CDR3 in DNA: TGTGCCAGCAGTGAAGAAGGGGGTGCTAACTATGGCTACACCTTC. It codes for CASSEEGGANYGYTF.

The CDR3, as DNA: TGTGCCAGCAGTGACTTGCCCACGGCCGGGGAGCTGTTTTTT. This sequence encodes CASSDLPTAGELFF. The chain recombines TRBV6-1 with TRBJ2-2, with D hard to call. Between the trimmed V and J ends, which lost 3 bases and 6 bases, there was a span of 11 bases. Germline V gene data show CDR1 as MNHNS and CDR2 as SASEGT. The CDR3 length is 14 residues.

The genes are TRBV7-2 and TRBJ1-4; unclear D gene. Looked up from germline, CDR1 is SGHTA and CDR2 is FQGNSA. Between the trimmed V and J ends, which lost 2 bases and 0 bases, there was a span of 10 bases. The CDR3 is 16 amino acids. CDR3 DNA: TGTGCCAGCAGCTTATGGGCCCCGGCAACTAATGAAAAACTGTTTTTT. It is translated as CASSLWAPATNEKLFF. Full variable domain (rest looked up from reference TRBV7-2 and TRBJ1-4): GAGVSQSPSNKVTEKGKDVELRCDPISGHTALYWYRQSLGQGLEFLIYFQGNSAPDKSGLPSDRFSAERTGGSVSTLTIQRTQQEDSAVYLCASSLWAPATNEKLFFGSGTQLSVL.

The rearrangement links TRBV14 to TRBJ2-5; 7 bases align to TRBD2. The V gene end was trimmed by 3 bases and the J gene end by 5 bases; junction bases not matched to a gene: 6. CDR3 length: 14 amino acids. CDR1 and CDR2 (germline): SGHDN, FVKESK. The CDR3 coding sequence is TGTGCCAGCAGCCAGATGGGAGGGCCTGAGACCCAGTACTTC. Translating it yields CASSQMGGPETQYF.

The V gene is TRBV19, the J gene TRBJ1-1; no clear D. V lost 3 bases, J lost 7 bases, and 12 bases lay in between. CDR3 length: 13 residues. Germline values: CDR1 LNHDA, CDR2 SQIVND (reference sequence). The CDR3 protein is CASSMRPQNEAFF. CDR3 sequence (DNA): TGTGCCAGTAGTATGCGGCCTCAAAATGAAGCTTTCTTT.

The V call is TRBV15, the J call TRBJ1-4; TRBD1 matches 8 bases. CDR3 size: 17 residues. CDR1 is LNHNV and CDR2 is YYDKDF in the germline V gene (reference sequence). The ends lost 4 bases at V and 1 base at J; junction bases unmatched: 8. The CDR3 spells CATSKRQGTLTNEKLFF. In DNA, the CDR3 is TGTGCCACCAGCAAACGACAGGGGACCTTAACTAATGAAAAACTGTTTTTT. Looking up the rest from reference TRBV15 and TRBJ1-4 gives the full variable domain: DAMVIQNPRYQVTQFGKPVTLSCSQTLNHNVMYWYQQKSSQAPKLLFHYYDKDFNNEADTPDNFQSRRPNTSFCFLDIRSPGLGDTAMYLCATSKRQGTLTNEKLFFGSGTQLSVL.

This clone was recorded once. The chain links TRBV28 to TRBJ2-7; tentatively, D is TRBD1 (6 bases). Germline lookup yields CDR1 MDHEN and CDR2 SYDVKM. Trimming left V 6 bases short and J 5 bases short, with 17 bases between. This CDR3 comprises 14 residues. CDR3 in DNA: TGTGCCAGCAGGAGACTTCTTCCAGGGGACGAGCAGTACTTC. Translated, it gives CASRRLLPGDEQYF.

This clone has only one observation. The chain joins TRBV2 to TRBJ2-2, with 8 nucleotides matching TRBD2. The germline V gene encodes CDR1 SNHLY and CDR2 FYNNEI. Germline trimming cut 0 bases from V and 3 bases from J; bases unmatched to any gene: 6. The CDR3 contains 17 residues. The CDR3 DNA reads TGTGCCAGCAGTGAAGCGCTTGTACTAGCGGACACCGGGGAGCTGTTTTTT. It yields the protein CASSEALVLADTGELFF.

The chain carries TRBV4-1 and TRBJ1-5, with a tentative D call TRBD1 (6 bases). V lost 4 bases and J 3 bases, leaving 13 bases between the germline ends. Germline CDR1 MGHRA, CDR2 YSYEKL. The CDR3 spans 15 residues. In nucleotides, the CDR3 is TGCGCCAGCAGCCCCTCGACAGGTTCCAATCAGCCCCAGCATTTT. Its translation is CASSPSTGSNQPQHF.

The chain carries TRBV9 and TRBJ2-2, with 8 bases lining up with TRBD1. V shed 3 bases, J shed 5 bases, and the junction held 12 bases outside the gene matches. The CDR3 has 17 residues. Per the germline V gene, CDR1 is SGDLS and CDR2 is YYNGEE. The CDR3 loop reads CASSAHGRQGSTGELFF. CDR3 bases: TGTGCCAGCAGCGCCCATGGCCGACAGGGGAGTACCGGGGAGCTGTTTTTT.

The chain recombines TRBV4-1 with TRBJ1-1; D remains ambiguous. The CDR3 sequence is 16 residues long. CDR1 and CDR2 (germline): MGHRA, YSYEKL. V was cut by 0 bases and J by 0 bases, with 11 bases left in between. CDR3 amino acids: CASSQEVSGMNTEAFF. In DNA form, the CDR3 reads TGCGCCAGCAGCCAAGAGGTATCAGGAATGAACACTGAAGCTTTCTTT.

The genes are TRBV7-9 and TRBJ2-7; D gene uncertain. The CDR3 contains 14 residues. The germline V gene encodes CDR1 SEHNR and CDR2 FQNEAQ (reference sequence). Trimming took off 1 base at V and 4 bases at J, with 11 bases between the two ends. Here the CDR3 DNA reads TGTGCCAGCAGCTTAGTGGGCAGAACTTACGAGCAGTACTTC. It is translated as CASSLVGRTYEQYF. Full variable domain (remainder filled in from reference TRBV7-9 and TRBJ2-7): DTGVSQNPRHKITKRGQNVTFRCDPISEHNRLYWYRQTLGQGPEFLTYFQNEAQLEKSRLLSDRFSAERPKGSFSTLEIQRTEQGDSAMYLCASSLVGRTYEQYFGPGTRLTVT.